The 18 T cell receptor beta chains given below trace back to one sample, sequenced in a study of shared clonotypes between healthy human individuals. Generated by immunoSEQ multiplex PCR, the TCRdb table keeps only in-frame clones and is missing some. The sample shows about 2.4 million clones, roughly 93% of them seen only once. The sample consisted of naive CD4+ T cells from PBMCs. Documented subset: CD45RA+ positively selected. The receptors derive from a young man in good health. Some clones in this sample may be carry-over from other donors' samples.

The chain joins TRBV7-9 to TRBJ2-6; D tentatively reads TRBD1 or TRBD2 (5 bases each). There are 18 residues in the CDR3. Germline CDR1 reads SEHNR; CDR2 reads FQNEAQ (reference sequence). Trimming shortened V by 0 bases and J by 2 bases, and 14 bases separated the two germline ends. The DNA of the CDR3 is TGTGCCAGCAGCTTAGCGTTGGGACGTTTCGCTGGGGCCAACGTCCTGACTTTC. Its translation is CASSLALGRFAGANVLTF.

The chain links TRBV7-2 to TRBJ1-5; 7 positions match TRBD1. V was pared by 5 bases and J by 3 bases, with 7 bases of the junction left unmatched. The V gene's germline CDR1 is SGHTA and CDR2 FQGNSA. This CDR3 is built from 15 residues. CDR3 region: CASSLGTAPNQPQHF. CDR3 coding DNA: TGTGCCAGCAGCCTCGGGACAGCTCCCAATCAGCCCCAGCATTTT.

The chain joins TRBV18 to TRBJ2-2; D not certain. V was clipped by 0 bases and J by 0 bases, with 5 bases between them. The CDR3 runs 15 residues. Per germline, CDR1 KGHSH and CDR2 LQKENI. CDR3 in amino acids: CASSPPGTNTGELFF. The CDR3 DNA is TGTGCCAGCTCACCACCTGGGACGAACACCGGGGAGCTGTTTTTT. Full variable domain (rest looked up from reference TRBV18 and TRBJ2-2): NAGVMQNPRHLVRRRGQEARLRCSPMKGHSHVYWYRQLPEEGLKFMVYLQKENIIDESGMPKERFSAEFPKEGPSILRIQQVVRGDSAAYFCASSPPGTNTGELFFGEGSRLTVL.

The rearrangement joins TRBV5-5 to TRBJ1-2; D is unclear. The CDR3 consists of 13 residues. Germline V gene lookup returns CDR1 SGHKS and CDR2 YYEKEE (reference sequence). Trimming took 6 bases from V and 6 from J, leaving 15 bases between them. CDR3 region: CASTLPRQHGYTF. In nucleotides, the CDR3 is TGTGCCAGCACCCTCCCCCGCCAGCATGGCTACACCTTC.

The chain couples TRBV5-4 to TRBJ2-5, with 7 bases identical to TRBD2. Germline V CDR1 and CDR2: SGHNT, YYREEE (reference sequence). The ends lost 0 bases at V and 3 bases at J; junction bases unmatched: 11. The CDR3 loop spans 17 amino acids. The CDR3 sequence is CASSLVTGGSAKETQYF. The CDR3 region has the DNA TGTGCCAGCAGCTTGGTCACTGGCGGGAGCGCAAAAGAGACCCAGTACTTC. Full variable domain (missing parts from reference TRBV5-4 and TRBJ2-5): ETGVTQSPTHLIKTRGQQVTLRCSSQSGHNTVSWYQQALGQGPQFIFQYYREEENGRGNFPPRFSGLQFPNYSSELNVNALELDDSALYLCASSLVTGGSAKETQYFGPGTRLLVL.

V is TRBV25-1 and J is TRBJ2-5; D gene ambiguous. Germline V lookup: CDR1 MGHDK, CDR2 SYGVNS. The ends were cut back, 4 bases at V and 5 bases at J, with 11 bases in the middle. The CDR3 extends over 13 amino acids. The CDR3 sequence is CASSGALPETQYF. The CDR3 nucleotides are TGTGCCAGCAGTGGGGCACTCCCGGAGACCCAGTACTTC.

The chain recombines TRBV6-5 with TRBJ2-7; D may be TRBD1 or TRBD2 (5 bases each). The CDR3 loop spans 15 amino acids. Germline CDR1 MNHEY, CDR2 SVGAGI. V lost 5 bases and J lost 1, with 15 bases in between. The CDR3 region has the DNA TGTGCCAGCAGTCAATTCCGGGACCGGTCCTACGAGCAGTACTTC. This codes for CASSQFRDRSYEQYF.

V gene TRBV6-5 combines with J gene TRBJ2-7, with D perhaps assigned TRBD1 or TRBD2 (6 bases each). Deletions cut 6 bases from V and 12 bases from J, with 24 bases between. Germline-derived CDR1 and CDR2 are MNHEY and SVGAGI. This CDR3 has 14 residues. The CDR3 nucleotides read TGTGCCAGCAGAATCGGGACGGGGGCTACCCGGGCGTACTTC. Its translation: CASRIGTGATRAYF.

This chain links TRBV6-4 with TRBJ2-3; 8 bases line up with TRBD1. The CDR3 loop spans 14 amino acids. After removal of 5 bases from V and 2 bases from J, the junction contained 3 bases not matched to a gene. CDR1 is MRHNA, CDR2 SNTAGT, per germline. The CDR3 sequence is CASSQGAITDTQYF. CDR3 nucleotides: TGTGCCAGCAGTCAGGGGGCCATCACAGATACGCAGTATTTT.

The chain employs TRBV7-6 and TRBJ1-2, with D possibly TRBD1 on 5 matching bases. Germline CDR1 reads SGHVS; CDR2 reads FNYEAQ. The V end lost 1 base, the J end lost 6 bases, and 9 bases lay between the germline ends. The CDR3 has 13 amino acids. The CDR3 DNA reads TGTGCCAGCAGCTTAGGAGGGGCCCATGGCTACACCTTC. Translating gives CASSLGGAHGYTF.

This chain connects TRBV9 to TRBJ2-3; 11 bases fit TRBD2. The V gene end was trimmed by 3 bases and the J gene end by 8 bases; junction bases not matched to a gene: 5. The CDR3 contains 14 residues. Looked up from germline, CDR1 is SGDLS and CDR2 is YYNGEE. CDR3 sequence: CASSERGLAGTQYF. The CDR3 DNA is TGTGCCAGCAGCGAGCGAGGACTAGCGGGTACGCAGTATTTT.

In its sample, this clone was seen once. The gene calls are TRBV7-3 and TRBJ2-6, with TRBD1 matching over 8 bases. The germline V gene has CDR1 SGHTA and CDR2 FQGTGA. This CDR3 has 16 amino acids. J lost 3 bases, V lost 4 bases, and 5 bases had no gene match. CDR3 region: CASSSSGGGGANVLTF. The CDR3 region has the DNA TGTGCCAGCAGCTCCTCAGGGGGCGGTGGGGCCAACGTCCTGACTTTC.

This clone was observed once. CDR3 DNA sequence: TGTGCCATCAGTGAGTCACATTTCAATAGCAATCAGCCCCAGCATTTT. Its translation: CAISESHFNSNQPQHF. This sequence joins TRBV10-3 and TRBJ1-5; D gene unclear. The germline CDR1 and CDR2 sequences are ENHRY and SYGVKD. The ends were cut back, 0 bases at V and 0 bases at J, with 9 bases in the middle. The CDR3 is 16 residues long.

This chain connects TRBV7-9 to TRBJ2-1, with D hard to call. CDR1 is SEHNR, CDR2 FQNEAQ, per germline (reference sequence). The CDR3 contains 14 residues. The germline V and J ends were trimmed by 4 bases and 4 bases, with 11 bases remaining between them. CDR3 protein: CASSSGASYNEQFF. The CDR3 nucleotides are TGTGCCAGCAGCTCCGGAGCGTCTTACAATGAGCAGTTCTTC.

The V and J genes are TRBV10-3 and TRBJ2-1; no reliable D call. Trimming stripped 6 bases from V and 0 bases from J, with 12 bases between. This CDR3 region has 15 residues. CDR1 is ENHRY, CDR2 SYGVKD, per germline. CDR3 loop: CAISDLGGSYNEQFF. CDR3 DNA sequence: TGTGCCATCAGCGACCTTGGTGGCTCCTACAATGAGCAGTTCTTC.

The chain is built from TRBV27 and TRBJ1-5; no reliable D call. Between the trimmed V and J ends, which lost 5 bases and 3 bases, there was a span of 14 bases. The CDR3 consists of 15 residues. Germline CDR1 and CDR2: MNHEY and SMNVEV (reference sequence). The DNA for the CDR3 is TGTGCCAGCAGTCCGACCGGTGAATTCAATCAGCCCCAGCATTTT. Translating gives CASSPTGEFNQPQHF.

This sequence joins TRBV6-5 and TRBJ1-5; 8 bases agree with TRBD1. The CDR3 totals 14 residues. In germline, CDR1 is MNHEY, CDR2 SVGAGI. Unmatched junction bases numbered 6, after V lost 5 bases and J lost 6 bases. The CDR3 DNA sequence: TGTGCCAGCAGTCCGGACAGGGACGGTCAGCCCCAGCATTTT. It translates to CASSPDRDGQPQHF.

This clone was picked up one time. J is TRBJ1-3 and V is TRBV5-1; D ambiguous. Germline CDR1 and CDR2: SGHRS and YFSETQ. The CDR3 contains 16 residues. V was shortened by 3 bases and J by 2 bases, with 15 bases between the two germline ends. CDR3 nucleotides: TGCGCCAGCAGCTCCCTATCACCTGGGGCTGGAAACACCATATATTTT. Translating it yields CASSSLSPGAGNTIYF.